This T cell receptor (beta chain) was sequenced during a study of T cells in women clearing cervical HPV infection. Profiling relied on immunoSEQ multiplex PCR, and the TCRdb table lists in-frame clones only, not all of them. This sample contains 30,000 to 45,000 clones. This sequence was found in a woman aged 18 to 75 with a cervical HPV16 infection that either progressed to CIN3+ or cleared (not recorded which). The sample taken for sequencing was blood buffy coat.

The CDR3 here is CASMGTTPLKPYEQYF. The CDR3 bases that were read are TGTGCCAGCATGGGGACTACTCCCTTAAAACCTTACGAG. The rearrangement links TRBV28 to TRBJ2-7, with TRBD2 matching 7 bases. The DNA ends 3 residues before the CDR3 does, and the rest of the CDR3 is filled in from the germline J gene. This CDR3 is built from 16 residues. Germline-derived CDR1 and CDR2 are MDHEN and SYDVKM. V lost 7 bases, J lost 4 bases, and 16 bases stayed unmatched. The whole variable domain, remainder taken from reference TRBV28 and TRBJ2-7, is DVKVTQSSRYLVKRTGEKVFLECVQDMDHENMFWYRQDPGLGLRLIYFSYDVKMKEKGDIPEGYSVSREKKERFSLILESASTNQTSMYLCASMGTTPLKPYEQYFGPGTRLTVT.